The text below deals with one T cell receptor (beta chain). Its matching antigen is unknown. The J segment lost 0 bases and the V segment lost 11 bases, leaving 4 bases of the junction unmatched. There are 14 residues in the CDR3. Germline lookup yields CDR1 ENHRY and CDR2 SYGVKD. This sample is drawn from a study of vaccination effects on CD4 cells after COVID-19. Findings of the study overall: Whether induced by infection or by vaccine, clones showed marked clonal contraction late after vaccination. Just 1 of 255 vaccine-induced clones in healthy recipients was cross-reactive.

Only in-frame clones appear in the TCRdb table, and some are missing; sequencing was by immunoSEQ multiplex PCR. The repertoire holds roughly 76,000 clones, with around 74% as singletons. Ahead of sequencing, the ViraFEST assay grew antigen-specific CD4+ T cells using viral peptide pools. It was after around eleven days of culture that CD4+ T cells were isolated. The gene calls are TRBV10-3 and TRBJ2-3; 11 positions agree with TRBD1. This specimen consisted of CD4+ T cells from PBMCs cultured with HCoV-229E spike peptides, obtained before COVID-19 vaccination. This receptor was identified in a human donor who received a COVID-19 vaccine. CDR3 DNA sequence: TGTGCCGCCGGGACAGGGGGTAGCACAGATACGCAGTATTTT. Protein: CAAGTGGSTDTQYF.